The 23 T cell receptor beta chains below all came from one sample that was sequenced in a study of blood T cells in healthy people across ages. Primers used in a second PCR of roughly 7 to 11 cycles were a sample-barcoded 5' primer and a J-beta primer mix. TCRdb re-called the 5' RACE reads through MiXCR, storing one row per CDR3 protein. This sample has about 1.7 million distinct CDR3 sequences; 28% occur once, and the top ten carry 7.7%. The sample taken for sequencing was blood. Receptors were obtained from a woman aged 25 to 39 in good health.

This clonotype appeared a few times. This chain links TRBV4-2 with TRBJ2-2; D is perhaps TRBD2 (7 bases). Trimming took 6 bases from V and 6 from J, leaving 14 bases between them. This CDR3 is built from 14 residues. The germline CDR1 and CDR2 sequences are LGHNA and YNFKEQ. The CDR3: CASRPGGRSGELFF. The DNA for the CDR3 is TGTGCCAGCAGGCCCGGGGGGCGGTCCGGGGAGCTGTTTTTT.

This clonotype was counted many times. The rearrangement links TRBV7-9 to TRBJ2-5; unclear D gene. The CDR3 runs to 14 residues. Trimming shortened V by 2 bases and J by 1 base, and 8 bases separated the two germline ends. The germline V gene has CDR1 SEHNR and CDR2 FQNEAQ (reference sequence). In nucleotides, the CDR3 is TGTGCCAGCAGCTTACTAGGGTTCCAAGAGACCCAGTACTTC. Translated: CASSLLGFQETQYF.

The rearrangement joins TRBV12-3 or TRBV12-4 to TRBJ1-1; D call uncertain. This CDR3 spans 13 amino acids. Between the trimmed V and J ends, which lost 5 bases and 6 bases, there was a span of 13 bases. The CDR3 DNA is TGTGCCAGCAGTGCCTGGGAGGTGGCTGAAGCTTTCTTT. It yields the protein CASSAWEVAEAFF.

The V gene is TRBV27, the J gene TRBJ2-3; TRBD2 matches at 9 bases. The V gene end was trimmed by 1 base and the J gene end by 4 bases; junction bases not matched to a gene: 6. The CDR3 runs to 16 residues. Germline CDR1 MNHEY, CDR2 SMNVEV (reference sequence). CDR3 coding DNA: TGTGCCAGCAGTTTATTCTCTAGCGGGGCCTCAGATACGCAGTATTTT. Protein: CASSLFSSGASDTQYF.

The chain joins TRBV7-8 to TRBJ2-7, with 7 bases fitting TRBD1. Trimming cost V 6 bases and J 1 base; bases outside gene matches: 6. The CDR3 spans 14 residues. Germline CDR1 is SGHVS and CDR2 is FQNEAQ. CDR3 nucleotide sequence: TGTGCCAGCAGGAAAGGCAGGGGGTCCTACGAGCAGTACTTC. It is translated as CASRKGRGSYEQYF.

The chain combines TRBV28 with TRBJ1-6, with D unresolved. Germline CDR1 MDHEN, CDR2 SYDVKM. This CDR3 has 16 amino acids. The V gene lost 6 bases and the J gene lost 10 bases, with 22 bases spanning the gap. The DNA for the CDR3 is TGTGCCAGCAGCCGAAACATTGGAGGGAAAGGCTCACCCCTCCACTTT. Translated: CASSRNIGGKGSPLHF. The whole variable domain, filled in from reference TRBV28 and TRBJ1-6, reads DVKVTQSSRYLVKRTGEKVFLECVQDMDHENMFWYRQDPGLGLRLIYFSYDVKMKEKGDIPEGYSVSREKKERFSLILESASTNQTSMYLCASSRNIGGKGSPLHFGNGTRLTVT.

This clonotype showed up just a few times. The chain joins TRBV14 to TRBJ2-5; tentative D call: TRBD2 (5 bases). Trimming took 4 bases from V and 5 from J, leaving 23 bases between them. The CDR3 has 17 residues. The germline V gene encodes CDR1 SGHDN and CDR2 FVKESK. The CDR3, as DNA: TGTGCCAGCAGCCCATTTGAAGGGAGATGGTTCGGCGAGACCCAGTACTTC. This codes for CASSPFEGRWFGETQYF.

The V and J genes are TRBV28 and TRBJ2-7; 9 nucleotides line up with TRBD1. The CDR3 runs 16 residues. Per the germline V gene, CDR1 is MDHEN and CDR2 is SYDVKM. Losses at the gene ends were 8 bases for V and 5 bases for J; bases not matched to a gene: 16. The CDR3 loop reads CASSNSRDRVRHEQYF. The CDR3 region has the DNA TGTGCCAGCTCAAACTCCCGGGACAGGGTTCGTCACGAGCAGTACTTC. The full variable domain, rest sourced from reference TRBV28 and TRBJ2-7, is DVKVTQSSRYLVKRTGEKVFLECVQDMDHENMFWYRQDPGLGLRLIYFSYDVKMKEKGDIPEGYSVSREKKERFSLILESASTNQTSMYLCASSNSRDRVRHEQYFGPGTRLTVT.

This clonotype was seen only a few times. The chain carries TRBV28 and TRBJ2-3; TRBD1 matches at 12 bases. The junction had 6 bases not matched to a gene; V was cut back by 6 bases and J by 5 bases. The length of the CDR3 is 15 residues. Germline CDR1 and CDR2: MDHEN and SYDVKM. This CDR3 reads CASRDGTGGLDTQYF. In DNA, the CDR3 is TGTGCCAGCAGAGACGGGACAGGGGGCTTAGATACGCAGTATTTT.

This clonotype was found a few times. J is TRBJ2-6 and V is TRBV27; weak D call: TRBD1 (5 bases). The CDR3 loop spans 18 amino acids. Germline loops: CDR1 MNHEY, CDR2 SMNVEV (reference sequence). Trimming removed 7 bases from V and 0 bases from J, with 19 bases in between. The CDR3 DNA reads as TGTGCCAGCATCCCTCCCGGACACCCCTCCTCTGGGGCCAACGTCCTGACTTTC. This codes for CASIPPGHPSSGANVLTF.

This clonotype showed up just once. The gene calls are TRBV9 and TRBJ2-7; D is perhaps TRBD1 (5 bases). This CDR3 is 15 amino acids long. The ends were cut back, 3 bases at V and 2 bases at J, with 15 bases in the middle. CDR1 and CDR2 (germline): SGDLS, YYNGEE. The CDR3 nucleotides are TGTGCCAGCAGCGGGGGCTCGCAGGGCCCCTACGAGCAGTACTTC. It translates to CASSGGSQGPYEQYF.

This chain links TRBV20-1 with TRBJ2-3, with a weak D call TRBD2 (6 bases). The CDR3 sequence is 14 residues long. Germline assignment: CDR1 DFQATT and CDR2 SNEGSKA (reference sequence). V dropped 5 bases and J dropped 5 bases, with 17 bases sitting between them. The CDR3 is CSALKGLAKDTQYF. As DNA, the CDR3 is TGCAGTGCTTTAAAGGGACTTGCAAAAGATACGCAGTATTTT.

This clonotype occurred many times. This chain uses TRBV7-2 with TRBJ2-7; a possible D gene is TRBD1 (6 bases). Germline V lookup: CDR1 SGHTA, CDR2 FQGNSA. The germline V and J ends were trimmed by 3 bases and 0 bases, with 12 bases remaining between them. CDR3 size: 15 residues. This CDR3 is CASSLGQDSSYEQYF. The CDR3 DNA reads as TGTGCCAGCAGCTTGGGTCAGGACAGCTCCTACGAGCAGTACTTC.

This clonotype appeared a few times. This chain joins TRBV20-1 and TRBJ2-1; no clear D. CDR3 size: 13 residues. Germline V gives CDR1 DFQATT, CDR2 SNEGSKA (reference sequence). The V end was cut by 2 bases, the J end by 7 bases, with 12 bases between. This CDR3 reads CSARIQSGNEQFF. Written as DNA, the CDR3 is TGCAGTGCTAGAATCCAGTCCGGGAATGAGCAGTTCTTC.

At least ten counts were recorded for this clonotype. The chain uses TRBV12-3 or TRBV12-4 and TRBJ1-5; D unclear. Trimming pared 1 base from V and 5 bases from J, leaving 6 bases between. The CDR3 length is 13 residues. In nucleotides, the CDR3 is TGTGCCAGCAGTTTAGGCCAAGATCAGCCCCAGCATTTT. Encoded protein: CASSLGQDQPQHF.

This clonotype was counted between two and nine times. The chain joins TRBV27 to TRBJ1-2; D gene ambiguous. The V gene's germline CDR1 is MNHEY and CDR2 SMNVEV (reference sequence). This CDR3 contains 13 residues. Trimming took 8 bases from V and 6 from J, leaving 16 bases between them. The CDR3 sequence: CASSTGSWDGYTF. CDR3 DNA sequence: TGTGCCAGCTCCACGGGGAGCTGGGATGGCTACACCTTC.

This clonotype was counted at least ten times. The chain uses TRBV5-1 and TRBJ2-1; D not certain. Germline values: CDR1 SGHRS, CDR2 YFSETQ. This CDR3 is 14 amino acids long. V was clipped by 1 base and J by 3 bases, with 8 bases between them. The CDR3 spells CASSLTAGYNEQFF. The CDR3, as DNA: TGCGCCAGCAGCTTGACAGCCGGCTACAATGAGCAGTTCTTC.

This clonotype was detected a few times. The chain joins TRBV27 to TRBJ1-4; no definite D call. The germline V gene has CDR1 MNHEY and CDR2 SMNVEV (reference sequence). Deletions cut 6 bases from V and 5 bases from J, with 10 bases between. This CDR3 region has 13 residues. The CDR3 nucleotides are TGTGCCAGCAGCTCCGACATCAATGAAAAACTGTTTTTT. Translation gives CASSSDINEKLFF. Full variable domain (outside the CDR3, taken from reference TRBV27 and TRBJ1-4): EAQVTQNPRYLITVTGKKLTVTCSQNMNHEYMSWYRQDPGLGLRQIYYSMNVEVTDKGDVPEGYKVSRKEKRNFPLILESPSPNQTSLYFCASSSDINEKLFFGSGTQLSVL.

This clonotype was seen more than once but under ten times. The V call is TRBV5-6, the J call TRBJ2-6; no definite D call. V lost 3 bases, J lost 0 bases, and 19 bases lay in between. Germline CDR1 reads SGHDT; CDR2 reads YYEEEE. The CDR3 spans 19 residues. The chain's CDR3 is CASSSAAVGLLSGANVLTF. DNA for the CDR3: TGTGCCAGCAGCTCCGCGGCAGTAGGCCTCCTCTCTGGGGCCAACGTCCTGACTTTC.

This rearrangement joins TRBV5-5 to TRBJ2-2, with 10 bases aligning to TRBD1. J gave up 3 bases and V 5 bases, and 7 bases lay outside the gene matches. Germline CDR1 is SGHKS and CDR2 is YYEKEE (reference sequence). The length of the CDR3 is 16 residues. The CDR3 protein is CASSSRQGAYTGELFF. In DNA form, the CDR3 reads TGTGCCAGCAGTTCACGACAGGGGGCCTACACCGGGGAGCTGTTTTTT.

This clonotype was seen more than once but under ten times. The CDR3 bases are TGTGCCAGCAGCGCATGGACACCTTCTGAAGCTTTCTTT. This translates into CASSAWTPSEAFF. The chain links TRBV7-3 to TRBJ1-1, with D possibly matching TRBD1 (5 bases). This CDR3 is 13 amino acids long. The ends were cut back, 5 bases at V and 6 bases at J, with 13 bases in the middle. Germline CDR1 is SGHTA and CDR2 is FQGTGA.

The CDR3 nucleotides read TGTGCCAGCTCACCATTGGCCACTTCCTATGGCTACACCTTC. This codes for CASSPLATSYGYTF. The rearrangement links TRBV18 to TRBJ1-2, with no clear D. The CDR3 spans 14 residues. V was clipped by 2 bases and J by 4 bases, with 11 bases between them. Per the germline V gene, CDR1 is KGHSH and CDR2 is LQKENI.

J is TRBJ1-5 and V is TRBV27, with D possibly TRBD1 on 5 matching bases. The CDR3 covers 13 residues. Deletions cut 8 bases from V and 7 bases from J, with 15 bases between. Germline assignment: CDR1 MNHEY and CDR2 SMNVEV (reference sequence). The CDR3 protein is CASGSVGGQPQHF. The DNA for the CDR3 is TGTGCCAGCGGAAGCGTCGGGGGACAGCCCCAGCATTTT.